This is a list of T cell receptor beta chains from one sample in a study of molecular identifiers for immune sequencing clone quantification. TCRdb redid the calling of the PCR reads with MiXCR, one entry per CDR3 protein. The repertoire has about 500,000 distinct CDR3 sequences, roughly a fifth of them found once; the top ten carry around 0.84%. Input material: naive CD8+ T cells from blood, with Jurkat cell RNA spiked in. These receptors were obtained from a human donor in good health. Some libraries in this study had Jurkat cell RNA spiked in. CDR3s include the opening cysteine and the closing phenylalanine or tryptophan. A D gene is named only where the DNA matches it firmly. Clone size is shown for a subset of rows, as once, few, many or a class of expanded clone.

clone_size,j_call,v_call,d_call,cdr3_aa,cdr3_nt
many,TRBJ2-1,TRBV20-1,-,CSARSGLNTDEQFF,TGCAGTGCTAGGAGCGGTCTTAACACGGATGAGCAGTTCTTC
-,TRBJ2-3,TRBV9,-,CASSVFSTGTQYF,TGTGCCAGCAGCGTATTTAGCACAGGTACGCAGTATTTT
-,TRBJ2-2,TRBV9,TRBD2,CASSKPTRRAGGDTGELFF,TGTGCCAGCAGCAAACCCACCCGGAGGGCGGGAGGGGACACCGGGGAGCTGTTTTTT
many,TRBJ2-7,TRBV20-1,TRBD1,CSARDRDREYEQYF,TGCAGTGCTAGAGATAGGGACAGGGAATACGAGCAGTACTTC
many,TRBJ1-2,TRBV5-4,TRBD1,CASNRQGYYGYTF,TGTGCCAGCAACCGACAGGGCTACTATGGCTACACCTTC
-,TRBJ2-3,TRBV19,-,CASSIWAGSSTDTQYF,TGTGCCAGTAGTATTTGGGCAGGCTCCAGCACAGATACGCAGTATTTT
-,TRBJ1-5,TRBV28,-,CASSWAGRNQPQHF,TGTGCCAGCAGTTGGGCGGGTAGGAATCAGCCCCAGCATTTT
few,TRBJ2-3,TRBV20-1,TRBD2,CSATLLAGVSDTQYF,TGCAGTGCCACCCTACTAGCGGGAGTGTCAGATACGCAGTATTTT
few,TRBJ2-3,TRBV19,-,CASSPRATGSTDTQYF,TGTGCCAGTAGTCCGAGAGCGACGGGGAGCACAGATACGCAGTATTTT
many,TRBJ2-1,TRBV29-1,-,CSVVGQFISEQFF,TGCAGCGTTGTGGGCCAGTTTATTAGTGAGCAGTTCTTC
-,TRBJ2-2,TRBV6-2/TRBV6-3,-,CASSYSPRYIGELFF,TGTGCCAGCAGTTACTCTCCCCGTTACATCGGGGAGCTGTTTTTT
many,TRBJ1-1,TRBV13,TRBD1,CASSSRDRGVEAFF,TGTGCCAGCAGCTCCCGGGACAGGGGGGTCGAAGCTTTCTTT
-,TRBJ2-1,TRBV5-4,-,CASSFNDRGNEQFF,TGTGCCAGCAGCTTCAACGACCGCGGCAATGAGCAGTTCTTC
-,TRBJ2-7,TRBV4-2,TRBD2,CAGSPEWGLAYEQYF,TGTGCCGGCAGCCCAGAGTGGGGACTAGCTTACGAGCAGTACTTC
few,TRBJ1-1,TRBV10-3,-,CAIRYEMNTEAFF,TGTGCCATCAGATATGAGATGAACACTGAAGCTTTCTTT
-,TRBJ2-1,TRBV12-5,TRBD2,CASALTSGGPNYNEQFF,TGTGCTAGTGCCCTGACTAGCGGGGGGCCGAACTACAATGAGCAGTTCTTC
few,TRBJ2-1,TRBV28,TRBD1,CASRDRAWHEQFF,TGTGCCAGCCGCGACAGGGCTTGGCATGAGCAGTTCTTC
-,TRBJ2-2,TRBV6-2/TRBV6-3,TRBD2,CASSSATLAGGTGELFF,TGTGCCAGCAGTTCAGCCACACTTGCGGGAGGCACCGGGGAGCTGTTTTTT